The subject of this entry is one T cell receptor (beta chain). The repertoire was sequenced with immunoSEQ multiplex PCR; TCRdb's copy has only in-frame clones and lacks some. The table records 55,000 to 70,000 clones, 80% to 85% of them present only once. This sample stems from a study of blood T cell repertoires in COVID-19. The CDR3 sequence is 14 residues long. Germline CDR1 is SGHAT and CDR2 is FQNNGV. V lost 5 bases and J lost 4; bases outside the gene matches: 8. V usage is TRBV11-2 and J usage is TRBJ2-7; 7 bases align to TRBD1. Material: peripheral blood. The clonotype originates from an elderly woman with acute or convalescent COVID-19. The CDR3 coding sequence is TGTGCCAGCAGCGGACAGGCCTCCTCGTACGAGCAGTACTTC. This translates into CASSGQASSYEQYF.